Reported below is one T cell receptor beta chain. Its antigen is currently unknown. It is likely a read error, because the conserved phenylalanine at the end of the CDR3 is missing. The DNA is omitted, as the CDR3 cannot be located on it reliably, and the CDR3 follows TCRdb's listing. The source of the sample is a study of T cells in Graves' hyperthyroidism and ophthalmopathy. Study-level results: Blood also showed most of the thyroid clonotypes that were expanded above 0.001.

Amplification of TCR beta CDR3 regions was performed using RNA transcripts as template. HTBI primers were employed in a first-round RT-PCR of the TCR CDR3. One entry per CDR3 protein results from TCRdb running MiXCR on the multiplex PCR reads. The table lists around 620,000 distinct CDR3 sequences, around 42% of them singletons, with around 19% in the top ten. It was uncontrolled infection, other autoimmune disease, pregnancy or lactation that excluded patients. The CDR3 comprises 10 residues, both ends counted. The V gene's germline CDR1 is WNHNN and CDR2 SYGVQD (reference sequence). The sequenced sample consisted of peripheral blood or thyroid tissue (not recorded which). This TCR was sampled from an adult woman with Graves' disease, either hyperthyroidism or ophthalmopathy (not recorded which). The V call is TRBV10-1, the J call TRBJ1-3. Here the CDR3 reads CASSERTGLA.